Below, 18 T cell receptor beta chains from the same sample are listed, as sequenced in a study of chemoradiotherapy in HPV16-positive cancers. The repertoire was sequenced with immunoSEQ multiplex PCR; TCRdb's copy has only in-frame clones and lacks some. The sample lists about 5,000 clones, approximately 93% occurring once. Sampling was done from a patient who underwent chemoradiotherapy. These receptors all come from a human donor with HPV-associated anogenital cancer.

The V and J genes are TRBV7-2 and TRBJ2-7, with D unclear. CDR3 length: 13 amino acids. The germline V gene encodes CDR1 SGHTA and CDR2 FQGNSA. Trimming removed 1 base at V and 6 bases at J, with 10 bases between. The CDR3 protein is CASSLVSAGEQYF. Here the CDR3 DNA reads TGTGCCAGCAGCTTAGTGTCAGCTGGCGAGCAGTACTTC.

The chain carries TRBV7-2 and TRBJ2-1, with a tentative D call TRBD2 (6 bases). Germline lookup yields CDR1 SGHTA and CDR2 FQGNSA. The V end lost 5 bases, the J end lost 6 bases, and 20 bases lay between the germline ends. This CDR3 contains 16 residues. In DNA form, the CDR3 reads TGTGCCAGCAGCCTACACGCGGGAACCAACCTCAATGAGCAGTTCTTC. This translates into CASSLHAGTNLNEQFF.

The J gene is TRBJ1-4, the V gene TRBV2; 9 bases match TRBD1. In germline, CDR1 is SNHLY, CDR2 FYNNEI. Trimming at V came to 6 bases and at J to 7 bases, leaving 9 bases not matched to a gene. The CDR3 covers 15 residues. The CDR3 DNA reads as TGTGCCAGCAGACTAAGGACAGGGGCGGGTGAAAAACTGTTTTTT. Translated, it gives CASRLRTGAGEKLFF.

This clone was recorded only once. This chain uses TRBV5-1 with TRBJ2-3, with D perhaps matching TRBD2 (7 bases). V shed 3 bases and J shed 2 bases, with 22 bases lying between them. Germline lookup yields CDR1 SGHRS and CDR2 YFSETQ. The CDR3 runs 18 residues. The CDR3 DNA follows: TGCGCCAGCAGCTCACTAAAGGGGGGGGCACCCCACACAGATACGCAGTATTTT. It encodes CASSSLKGGAPHTDTQYF.

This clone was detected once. The chain's CDR3 is CASSPTTNYGYTF. As DNA, the CDR3 is TGTGCCAGCAGCCCGACCACTAACTATGGCTACACCTTC. The rearrangement links TRBV7-2 to TRBJ1-2; unclear D gene. Trimming stripped 5 bases from V and 0 bases from J, with 7 bases between. Germline V gene data show CDR1 as SGHTA and CDR2 as FQGNSA. CDR3 length: 13 amino acids.

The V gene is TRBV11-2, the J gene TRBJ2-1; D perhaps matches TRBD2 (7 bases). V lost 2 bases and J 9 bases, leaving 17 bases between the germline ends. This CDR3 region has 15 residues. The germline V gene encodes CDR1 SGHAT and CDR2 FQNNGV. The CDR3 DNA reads TGTGCCAGCAGCTTATTCATGGGAGGGGGTGGTGAGCAGTTCTTC. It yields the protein CASSLFMGGGGEQFF.

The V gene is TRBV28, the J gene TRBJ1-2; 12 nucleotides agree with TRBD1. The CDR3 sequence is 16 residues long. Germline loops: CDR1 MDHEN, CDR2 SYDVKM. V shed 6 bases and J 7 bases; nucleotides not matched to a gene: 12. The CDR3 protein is CASSRGGDRGRVGYTF. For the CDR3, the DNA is TGTGCCAGCAGCCGCGGAGGGGACAGGGGGCGGGTTGGCTACACCTTC.

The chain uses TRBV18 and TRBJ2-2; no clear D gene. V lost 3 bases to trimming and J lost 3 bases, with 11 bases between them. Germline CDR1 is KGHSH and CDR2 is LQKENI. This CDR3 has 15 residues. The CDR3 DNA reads TGTGCCAGCTCACCTGATTTAGTATACACCGGGGAGCTGTTTTTT. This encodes CASSPDLVYTGELFF.

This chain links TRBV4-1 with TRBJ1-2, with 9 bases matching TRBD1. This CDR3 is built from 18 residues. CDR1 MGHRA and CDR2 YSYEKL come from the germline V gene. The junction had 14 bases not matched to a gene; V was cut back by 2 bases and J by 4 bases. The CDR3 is CASSQLPGQGDKGYGYTF. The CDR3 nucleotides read TGCGCCAGCAGCCAACTTCCGGGACAGGGTGATAAGGGCTATGGCTACACCTTC.

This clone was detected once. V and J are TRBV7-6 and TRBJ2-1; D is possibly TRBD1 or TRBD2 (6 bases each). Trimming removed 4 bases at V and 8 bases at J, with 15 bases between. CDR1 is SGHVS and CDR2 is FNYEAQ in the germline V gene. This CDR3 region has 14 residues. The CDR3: CASSYNRGRDEQFF. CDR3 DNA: TGTGCCAGCAGCTACAACCGGGGGCGAGATGAGCAGTTCTTC.

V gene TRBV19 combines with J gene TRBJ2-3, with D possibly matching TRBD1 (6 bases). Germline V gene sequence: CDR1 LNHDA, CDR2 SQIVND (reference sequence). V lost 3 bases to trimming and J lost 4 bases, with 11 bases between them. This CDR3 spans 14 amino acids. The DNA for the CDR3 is TGTGCCAGTAGTATCAAACAGGGCCCAGATACGCAGTATTTT. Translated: CASSIKQGPDTQYF.

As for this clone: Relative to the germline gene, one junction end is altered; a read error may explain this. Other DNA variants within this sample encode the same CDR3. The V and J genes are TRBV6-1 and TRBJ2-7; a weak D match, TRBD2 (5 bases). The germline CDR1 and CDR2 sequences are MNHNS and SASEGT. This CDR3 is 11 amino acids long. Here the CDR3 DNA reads TGTGCCAGCAGCGCGGGCTACGAGCAGTACTTT. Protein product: CASSAGYEQYF.

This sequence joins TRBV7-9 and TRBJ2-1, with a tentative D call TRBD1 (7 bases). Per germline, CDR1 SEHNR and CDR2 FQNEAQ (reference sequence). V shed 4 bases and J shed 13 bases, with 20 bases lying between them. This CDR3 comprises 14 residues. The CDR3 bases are TGTGCCAGCAGCTACCCGGGGGACAGAATGTTTCAGTTCTTC. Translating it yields CASSYPGDRMFQFF.

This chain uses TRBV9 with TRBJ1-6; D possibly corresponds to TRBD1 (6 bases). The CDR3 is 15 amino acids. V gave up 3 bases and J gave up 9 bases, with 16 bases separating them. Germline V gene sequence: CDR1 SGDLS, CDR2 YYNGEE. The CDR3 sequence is CASSGQGGGASPLHF. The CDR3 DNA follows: TGTGCCAGCAGCGGCCAGGGTGGGGGGGCTTCACCCCTCCACTTT.

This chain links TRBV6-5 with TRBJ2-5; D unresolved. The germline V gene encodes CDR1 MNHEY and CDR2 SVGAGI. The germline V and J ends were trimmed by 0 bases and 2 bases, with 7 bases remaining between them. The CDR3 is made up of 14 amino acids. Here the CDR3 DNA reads TGTGCCAGCAGTTACTCGGTAGTTCAAGAGACCCAGTACTTC. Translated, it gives CASSYSVVQETQYF.

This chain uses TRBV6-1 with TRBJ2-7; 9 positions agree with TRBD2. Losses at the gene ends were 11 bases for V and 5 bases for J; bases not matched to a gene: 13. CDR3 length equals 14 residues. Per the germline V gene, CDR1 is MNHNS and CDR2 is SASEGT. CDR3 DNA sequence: TGTGCCTCGGAGACCTGGCGGGGGGGGGACGAGCAGTACTTC. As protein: CASETWRGGDEQYF.

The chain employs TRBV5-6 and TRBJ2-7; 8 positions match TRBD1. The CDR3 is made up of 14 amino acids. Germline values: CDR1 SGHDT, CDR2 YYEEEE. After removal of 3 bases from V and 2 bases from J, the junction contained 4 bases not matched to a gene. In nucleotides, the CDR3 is TGTGCCAGCAGCTACCGGGACAGGACCTACGAGCAGTACTTC. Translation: CASSYRDRTYEQYF.

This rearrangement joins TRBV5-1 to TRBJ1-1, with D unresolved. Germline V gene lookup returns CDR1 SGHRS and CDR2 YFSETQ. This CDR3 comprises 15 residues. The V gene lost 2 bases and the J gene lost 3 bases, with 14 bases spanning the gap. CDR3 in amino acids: CASSLMADWDTEAFF. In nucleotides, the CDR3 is TGCGCCAGCAGCTTAATGGCAGACTGGGACACTGAAGCTTTCTTT.